This T cell receptor (beta chain) emerged from a study of blood T cells in healthy people across ages. General study findings and limits: Diversity was higher, and naive CD4+ cells more numerous, in long-lived donors than in aged donors. PBMCs were not sorted, which prevented a conclusive comparison of naive versus antigen-experienced cells.

In regard to this clonotype: What it binds is unknown.

This CDR3 is 16 amino acids long. V lost 3 bases to trimming and J lost 1 base; unmatched junction nucleotides: 2. CDR1 is ENHRY, CDR2 SYGVKD, per germline. Next came a second PCR, run for roughly 6 to 11 cycles, which used a sample-barcoded 5' primer along with a J-beta primer mix. TCRdb recomputed calls from the 5' RACE reads with MiXCR, one row per CDR3 protein. The sample includes some 1.6 million distinct CDR3 sequences, 30% to 40% of them seen just once. The origin of this receptor is a woman under 40 in good health. Sequenced: blood. The V gene is TRBV10-3, the J gene TRBJ2-2; 10 nucleotides agree with TRBD2. CDR3 sequence reads: CAISEASGGNTGELFF. The CDR3 bases are TGTGCCATCAGTGAAGCTAGCGGGGGGAACACCGGGGAGCTGTTTTTT.